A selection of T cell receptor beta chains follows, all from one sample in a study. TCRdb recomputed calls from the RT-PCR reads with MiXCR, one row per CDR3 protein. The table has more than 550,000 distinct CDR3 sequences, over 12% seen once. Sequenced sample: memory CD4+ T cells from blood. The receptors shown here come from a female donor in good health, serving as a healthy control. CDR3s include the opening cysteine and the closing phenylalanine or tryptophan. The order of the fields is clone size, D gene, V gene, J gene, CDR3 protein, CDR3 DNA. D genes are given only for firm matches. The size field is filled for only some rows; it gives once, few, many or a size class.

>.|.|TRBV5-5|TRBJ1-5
CASTETGAGQPQHF
TGTGCCAGCACGGAGACTGGGGCGGGTCAGCCCCAGCATTTT
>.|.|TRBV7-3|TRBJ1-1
CASSPYRDTEAFF
TGTGCCAGCAGCCCCTACAGGGACACTGAAGCTTTCTTT
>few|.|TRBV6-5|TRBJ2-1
CASSPGRNYNEQFF
TGTGCTAGCAGCCCGGGACGGAACTACAATGAGCAGTTCTTC
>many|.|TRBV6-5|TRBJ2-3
CASSSSTGWQYF
TGTGCCAGCAGTTCCTCCACGGGTTGGCAGTATTTT
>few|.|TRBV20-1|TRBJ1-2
CSAADNYGYTF
TGCAGTGCCGCTGATAACTATGGCTACACCTTC
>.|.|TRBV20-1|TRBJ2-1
CSASWTYNEQFF
TGCAGTGCTAGTTGGACATACAATGAGCAGTTCTTC
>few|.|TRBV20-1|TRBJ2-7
CSARVQTTEQYF
TGCAGTGCTAGGGTCCAAACAACCGAGCAGTACTTC
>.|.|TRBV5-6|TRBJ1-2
CASSQDQRGYTF
TGTGCCAGCAGCCAAGACCAGAGGGGCTACACCTTC
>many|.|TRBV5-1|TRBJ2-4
CASSLETLNIQYF
TGCGCCAGCAGCTTGGAGACGTTGAACATTCAGTACTTC
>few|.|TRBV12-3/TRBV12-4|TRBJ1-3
CASSRPGTASGNTIYF
TGTGCCAGCAGTCGCCCCGGGACGGCTTCTGGAAACACCATATATTTT
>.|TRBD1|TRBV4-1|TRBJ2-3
CASSQPDRASTDTQYF
TGCGCCAGCAGCCAACCGGACAGGGCAAGCACAGATACGCAGTATTTT
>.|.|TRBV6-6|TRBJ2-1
CASSYSSLYNEQFF
TGTGCCAGCAGTTACTCGTCCTTGTACAATGAGCAGTTCTTC
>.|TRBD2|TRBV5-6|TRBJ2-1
CASSGLAHEQFF
TGTGCCAGCAGCGGACTAGCGCATGAGCAGTTCTTC
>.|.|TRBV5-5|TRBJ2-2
CASRRVLNTGELFF
TGTGCCAGCAGGAGGGTCTTGAACACCGGGGAGCTGTTTTTT
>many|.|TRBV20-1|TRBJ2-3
CSARVAADTQYF
TGCAGTGCTAGGGTGGCAGCAGATACGCAGTATTTT
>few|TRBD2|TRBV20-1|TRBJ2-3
CSARVFGRESGDTQYF
TGCAGTGCTAGAGTCTTCGGGCGGGAGTCCGGTGATACGCAGTATTTT
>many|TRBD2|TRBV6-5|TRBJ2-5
CASSYSGLAGSIETQYF
TGTGCCAGCAGTTACTCGGGACTAGCGGGTTCGATTGAGACCCAGTACTTC
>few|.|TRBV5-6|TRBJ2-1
CASSLAKGSNEQFF
TGTGCCAGCAGCTTGGCCAAAGGCAGCAATGAGCAGTTCTTC
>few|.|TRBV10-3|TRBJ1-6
CATTGTDNSPLHF
TGTGCCACAACCGGGACGGATAATTCACCCCTCCACTTT
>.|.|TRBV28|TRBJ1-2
CASSNPDQGYGYTF
TGTGCCAGCAGTAACCCCGACCAGGGGTATGGCTACACCTTC
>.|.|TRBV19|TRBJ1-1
CASSSPDGAFF
TGTGCCAGTAGTAGCCCTGACGGAGCTTTCTTT
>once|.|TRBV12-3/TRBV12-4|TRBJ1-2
CASSLERQTPYGYTF
TGTGCCAGCAGTTTAGAGCGACAGACCCCCTATGGCTACACCTTC